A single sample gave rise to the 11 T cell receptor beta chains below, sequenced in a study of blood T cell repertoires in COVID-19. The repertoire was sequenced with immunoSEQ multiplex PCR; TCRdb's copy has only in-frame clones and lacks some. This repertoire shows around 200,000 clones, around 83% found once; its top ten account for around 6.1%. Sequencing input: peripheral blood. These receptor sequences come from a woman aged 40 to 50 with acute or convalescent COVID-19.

The CDR3 loop is CATSRLVNTEAFF. In nucleotides, the CDR3 is TGTGCCACCAGCAGACTAGTGAACACTGAAGCTTTCTTT. The chain recombines TRBV15 with TRBJ1-1; D is ambiguous. The V gene lost 2 bases and the J gene lost 0 bases, with 4 bases spanning the gap. This CDR3 comprises 13 residues. Per the germline V gene, CDR1 is LNHNV and CDR2 is YYDKDF (reference sequence).

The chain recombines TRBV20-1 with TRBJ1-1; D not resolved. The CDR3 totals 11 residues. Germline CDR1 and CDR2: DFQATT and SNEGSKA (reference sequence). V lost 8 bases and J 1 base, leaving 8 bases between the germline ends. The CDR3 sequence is CSTGRNTEAFF. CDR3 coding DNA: TGCAGTACCGGTCGGAACACTGAAGCTTTCTTT.

In DNA, the CDR3 is TGCGCCAGCAGCCGCCGGGACACAAACACTGAAGCTTTCTTT. It specifies CASSRRDTNTEAFF. This chain joins TRBV4-1 and TRBJ1-1, with TRBD1 as a possible D gene (6 bases). V shed 4 bases and J shed 2 bases, with 11 bases lying between them. There are 14 residues in the CDR3. Germline CDR1 reads MGHRA; CDR2 reads YSYEKL.

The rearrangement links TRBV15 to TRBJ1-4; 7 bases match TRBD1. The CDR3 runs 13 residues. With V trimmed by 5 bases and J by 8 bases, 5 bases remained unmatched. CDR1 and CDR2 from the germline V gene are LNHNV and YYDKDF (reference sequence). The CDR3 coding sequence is TGTGCCACCAGCGAGGGGGCGGACGAAAAACTGTTTTTT. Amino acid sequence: CATSEGADEKLFF.

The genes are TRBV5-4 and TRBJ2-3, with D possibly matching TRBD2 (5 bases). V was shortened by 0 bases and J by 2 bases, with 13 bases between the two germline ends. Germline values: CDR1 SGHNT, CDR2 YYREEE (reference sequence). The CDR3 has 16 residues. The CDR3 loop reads CASSLAAGPSTDTQYF. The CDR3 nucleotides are TGTGCCAGCAGCTTGGCCGCGGGCCCTTCCACAGATACGCAGTATTTT. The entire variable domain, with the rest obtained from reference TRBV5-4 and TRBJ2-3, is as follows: ETGVTQSPTHLIKTRGQQVTLRCSSQSGHNTVSWYQQALGQGPQFIFQYYREEENGRGNFPPRFSGLQFPNYSSELNVNALELDDSALYLCASSLAAGPSTDTQYFGPGTRLTVL.

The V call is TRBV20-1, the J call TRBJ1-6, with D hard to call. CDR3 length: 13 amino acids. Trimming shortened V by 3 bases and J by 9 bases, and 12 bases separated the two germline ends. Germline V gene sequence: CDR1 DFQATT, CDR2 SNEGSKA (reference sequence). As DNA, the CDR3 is TGCAGTGCTAGTCCACATTTAACTTCACCCCTCCACTTT. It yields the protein CSASPHLTSPLHF.

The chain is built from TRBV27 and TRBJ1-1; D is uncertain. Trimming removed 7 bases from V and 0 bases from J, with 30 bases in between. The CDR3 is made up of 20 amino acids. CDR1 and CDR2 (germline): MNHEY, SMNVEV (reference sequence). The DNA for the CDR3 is TGTGCCAGCACCCAAACCCAAAGCCCGGAGTATAGTAGAATGAACACTGAAGCTTTCTTT. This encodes CASTQTQSPEYSRMNTEAFF.

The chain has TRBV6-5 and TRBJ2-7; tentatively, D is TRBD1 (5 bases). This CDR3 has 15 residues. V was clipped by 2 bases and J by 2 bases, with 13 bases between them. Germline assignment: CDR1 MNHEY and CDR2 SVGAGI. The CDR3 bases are TGTGCCAGCAGTTACGGGTTAGACAGCCCCTACGAGCAGTACTTC. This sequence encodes CASSYGLDSPYEQYF.

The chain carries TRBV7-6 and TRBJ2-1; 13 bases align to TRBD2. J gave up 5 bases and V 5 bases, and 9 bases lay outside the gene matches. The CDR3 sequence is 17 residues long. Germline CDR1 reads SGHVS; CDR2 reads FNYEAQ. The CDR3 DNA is TGTGCCAGCAGCCCTCGGACTAGCGGGAGTGGTGACAATGAGCAGTTCTTC. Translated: CASSPRTSGSGDNEQFF.

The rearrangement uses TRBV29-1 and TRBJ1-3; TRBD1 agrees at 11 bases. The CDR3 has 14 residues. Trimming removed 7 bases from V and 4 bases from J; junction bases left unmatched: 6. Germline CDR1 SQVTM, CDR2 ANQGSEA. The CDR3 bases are TGCAGCGCCGGGACAGGGGGTGCAGGAAACACCATATATTTT. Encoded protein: CSAGTGGAGNTIYF.

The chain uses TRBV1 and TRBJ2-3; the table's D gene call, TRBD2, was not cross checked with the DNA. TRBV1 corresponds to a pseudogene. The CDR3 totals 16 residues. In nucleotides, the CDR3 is TGCACCAGCAGCCAAGGGCCTAGCGGGGGTACAGATACGCAGTATTTT. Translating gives CTSSQGPSGGTDTQYF.